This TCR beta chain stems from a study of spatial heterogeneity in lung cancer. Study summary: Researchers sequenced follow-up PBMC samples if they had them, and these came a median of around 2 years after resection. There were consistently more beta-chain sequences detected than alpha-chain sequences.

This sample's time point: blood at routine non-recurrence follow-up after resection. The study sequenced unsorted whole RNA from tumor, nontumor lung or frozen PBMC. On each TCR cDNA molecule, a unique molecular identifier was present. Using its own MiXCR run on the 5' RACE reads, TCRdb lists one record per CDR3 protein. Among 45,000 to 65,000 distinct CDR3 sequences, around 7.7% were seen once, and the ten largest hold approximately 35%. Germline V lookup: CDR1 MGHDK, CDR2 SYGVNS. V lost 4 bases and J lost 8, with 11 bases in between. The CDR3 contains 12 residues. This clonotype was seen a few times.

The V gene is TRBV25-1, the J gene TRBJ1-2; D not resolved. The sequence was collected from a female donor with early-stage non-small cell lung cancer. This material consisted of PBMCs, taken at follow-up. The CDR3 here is CASSARIGGYTF. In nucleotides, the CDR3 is TGTGCCAGCAGTGCACGGATCGGAGGCTACACCTTC.